Sequencing of this T cell receptor (beta chain) was carried out in a study of blood T cell repertoires in COVID-19. Looking at the study overall: From T cells, B-cell-depleted T cells, or PBMCs came the material, which was cDNA or gDNA.

V lost 4 bases and J lost 6, with 14 bases in between. This CDR3 is 14 amino acids long. CDR1 is SGHRS and CDR2 is YFSETQ in the germline V gene. Original data processing: Estimates of nucleated cell counts were drawn from the amplification of reference gene primers. Measured with immunoSEQ multiplex PCR; TCRdb has only the in-frame clones, and not every one. That table is the source of V, J and clone size, and D and trimming were worked out from the DNA. The sample includes 300,000 to 400,000 clones, approximately 86% of them seen just once. The source of this sequence is a woman aged 55-69 years with COVID-19, enrolled during active disease. Sequenced input: peripheral blood. The rearrangement uses TRBV5-1 and TRBJ2-1; tentative D call: TRBD2 (6 bases). CDR3 nucleotides: TGCGCCAGCAGCCCGAGGGACTTTGGCAATGAGCAGTTCTTC. Encoded protein: CASSPRDFGNEQFF.